The next 21 T cell receptor beta chains were all read from a single sample in a study of vaccination and CD4 T cells after COVID-19. Sample treatment: approximately nine-day PBMC culture with coronavirus spike peptide pools or control peptides (ViraFEST assay). The assay that was used to sequence DNA from cultured CD4+ T cells was the Oncomine TCR Beta short-read assay. TCRdb re-called the PCR reads through MiXCR, storing one row per CDR3 protein. The table includes some 17,000 distinct CDR3 sequences, almost 40% detected once. Their specific antigens are unknown. Input material: CD4+ T cells from blood, cultured in vitro. The receptors come from a human donor who had recovered from COVID-19.

This clonotype was seen a few times. V gene TRBV6-1 combines with J gene TRBJ2-7; TRBD1 is a possible D gene (5 bases). This CDR3 spans 14 amino acids. Germline V gene data show CDR1 as MNHNS and CDR2 as SASEGT. The ends were cut back, 7 bases at V and 1 base at J, with 14 bases in the middle. CDR3 in amino acids: CASTLGQKSYEQYF. CDR3 nucleotides: TGTGCCAGCACGTTGGGGCAAAAGTCCTACGAGCAGTACTTC.

V usage is TRBV5-4 and J usage is TRBJ2-7; TRBD2 might be the D (6 bases). Per germline, CDR1 SGHNT and CDR2 YYREEE (reference sequence). The germline V and J ends were trimmed by 0 bases and 6 bases, with 13 bases remaining between them. The CDR3 consists of 14 residues. In DNA, the CDR3 is TGTGCCAGCAGCTTGGCCAGGACGGGAGTCGAGCAGTACTTC. It codes for CASSLARTGVEQYF.

A few counts support this clonotype. V and J are TRBV7-9 and TRBJ2-5; TRBD2 aligns across 11 bases. V shed 3 bases and J 4 bases; nucleotides not matched to a gene: 4. Germline assignment: CDR1 SEHNR and CDR2 FQNEAQ (reference sequence). This CDR3 has 15 residues. The CDR3 sequence is CASSFGLAGGETQYF. The CDR3 DNA sequence: TGTGCCAGCAGCTTTGGGCTAGCGGGAGGAGAGACCCAGTACTTC. Full variable domain (remainder filled in from reference TRBV7-9 and TRBJ2-5): DTGVSQNPRHKITKRGQNVTFRCDPISEHNRLYWYRQTLGQGPEFLTYFQNEAQLEKSRLLSDRFSAERPKGSFSTLEIQRTEQGDSAMYLCASSFGLAGGETQYFGPGTRLLVL.

The gene calls are TRBV5-1 and TRBJ2-2, with unresolved D. The germline V gene has CDR1 SGHRS and CDR2 YFSETQ. Trimming took 4 bases from V and 3 from J, leaving 10 bases between them. The CDR3 runs 14 residues. The CDR3 nucleotides read TGCGCCAGCAGCCCGGACGGTGACACCGGGGAGCTGTTTTTT. Translation gives CASSPDGDTGELFF.

The rearrangement joins TRBV7-2 to TRBJ2-5, with D maybe TRBD2 (6 bases). Germline CDR1 and CDR2: SGHTA and FQGNSA. The CDR3 sequence is 17 residues long. Trimming took 9 bases from V and 2 from J, leaving 25 bases between them. The CDR3 protein is CASGTWGWYSEQETQYF. In DNA form, the CDR3 reads TGTGCCAGTGGGACTTGGGGGTGGTATAGCGAGCAAGAGACCCAGTACTTC.

The rearrangement joins TRBV25-1 to TRBJ1-2, with TRBD1 identical over 8 bases. V lost 6 bases, J lost 3 bases, and 9 bases stayed unmatched. This CDR3 is built from 15 residues. CDR1 is MGHDK, CDR2 SYGVNS, per germline. CDR3 protein: CASRPLPGGDYGYTF. For the CDR3, the DNA is TGTGCCAGCAGACCCCTGCCAGGGGGCGACTATGGCTACACCTTC.

The chain links TRBV20-1 to TRBJ2-7; 13 nucleotides agree with TRBD2. Unmatched junction bases numbered 13, after V lost 1 base and J lost 1 base. Germline assignment: CDR1 DFQATT and CDR2 SNEGSKA (reference sequence). This CDR3 has 19 residues. The CDR3 loop reads CSARVRTSGSAGWSYEQYF. The DNA for the CDR3 is TGCAGTGCTAGAGTAAGGACTAGCGGGAGCGCTGGGTGGTCCTACGAGCAGTACTTC.

A few counts support this clonotype. The rearrangement links TRBV6-4 to TRBJ1-3, with unresolved D. V was trimmed by 5 bases and J by 2 bases, leaving 7 bases between them. Germline V CDR1 and CDR2: MRHNA, SNTAGT. The CDR3 covers 13 residues. The CDR3 region is CASSTDPGNTIYF. CDR3 coding DNA: TGTGCCAGCAGTACAGACCCTGGAAACACCATATATTTT.

This clonotype came up a few times. The V and J genes are TRBV6-1 and TRBJ2-2; D remains ambiguous. The germline CDR1 and CDR2 sequences are MNHNS and SASEGT. Deletions cut 10 bases from V and 1 base from J, with 4 bases between. The CDR3 spans 11 residues. CDR3 region: CATKNTGELFF. CDR3 DNA: TGTGCCACCAAGAACACCGGGGAGCTGTTTTTT.

The table lists this clonotype with a few counts. One end of the junction varies from germline; a read error may be responsible. The chain is built from TRBV27 and TRBJ2-1, with D possibly TRBD2 on 5 matching bases. This CDR3 contains 17 residues. Germline loops: CDR1 MNHEY, CDR2 SMNVEV (reference sequence). The CDR3 sequence is CASSSAAKRRSYNEQFF. CDR3 coding DNA: TGTGCCAGCAGTTCCGCGGCTAAGCGGCGTTCTTACAATGAACAGTTCTTC.

In its sample, this clonotype was seen a few times. For the CDR3, the DNA is TGTGCCAGCAGTTCTACCGGGACAGGGTATTCACCCCTCCACTTT. This sequence encodes CASSSTGTGYSPLHF. This chain uses TRBV2 with TRBJ1-6, with 9 bases aligning to TRBD1. V shed 5 bases and J 8 bases; nucleotides not matched to a gene: 7. The CDR3 extends over 15 amino acids. CDR1 SNHLY and CDR2 FYNNEI come from the germline V gene.

The V call is TRBV18, the J call TRBJ2-2; 10 nucleotides align to TRBD2. The trim removed 2 bases at V and 4 bases at J, leaving 4 bases unmatched. The CDR3 sequence is 16 residues long. Germline-derived CDR1 and CDR2 are KGHSH and LQKENI. CDR3 amino acids: CASSPVLAGFTGELFF. As DNA, the CDR3 is TGTGCCAGCTCACCAGTACTAGCGGGATTCACCGGGGAGCTGTTTTTT.

The chain has TRBV5-6 and TRBJ2-2; D is unresolved. The CDR3 has 15 amino acids. Germline V lookup: CDR1 SGHDT, CDR2 YYEEEE. With 4 bases removed from V and 1 base from J, the gap between germline ends came to 11 bases. CDR3 nucleotide sequence: TGTGCCAGCAGCCCTGATTACCGGAACACCGGGGAGCTGTTTTTT. The encoded protein is CASSPDYRNTGELFF.

The rearrangement joins TRBV28 to TRBJ2-7; 8 bases agree with TRBD2. This CDR3 is built from 15 residues. Germline CDR1 is MDHEN and CDR2 is SYDVKM. J lost 8 bases, V lost 2 bases, and 11 bases had no gene match. The CDR3 reads CASSLRASGPYQQYF. In nucleotides, the CDR3 is TGTGCCAGCAGTTTACGGGCTAGCGGGCCCTATCAGCAGTACTTC.

The chain combines TRBV19 with TRBJ2-3; D is uncertain. Looked up from germline, CDR1 is LNHDA and CDR2 is SQIVND (reference sequence). CDR3 length: 13 residues. Trimming stripped 9 bases from V and 2 bases from J, with 12 bases between. The chain's CDR3 is CASWAETTDTQYF. CDR3 DNA sequence: TGTGCCAGCTGGGCGGAAACCACAGATACGCAGTATTTT.

This sequence joins TRBV30 and TRBJ1-5; D is uncertain. The CDR3 consists of 13 residues. Deletions cut 1 base from V and 1 base from J, with 5 bases between. The germline V gene encodes CDR1 GTSNPN and CDR2 SVGIG (reference sequence). The CDR3 DNA reads TGTGCCTGGAGTGGGCAGAGCAATCAGCCCCAGCATTTT. Protein: CAWSGQSNQPQHF.

V gene TRBV19 combines with J gene TRBJ1-5; 7 bases match TRBD1. With 5 bases clipped from V and 9 bases from J, the junction kept 13 bases outside the gene matches. The germline CDR1 and CDR2 sequences are LNHDA and SQIVND (reference sequence). The CDR3 has 15 amino acids. The CDR3 nucleotides read TGTGCCAGTAGTGGCCGGGACAGATTACAGCGGCCCCAGCATTTT. This codes for CASSGRDRLQRPQHF.

This clonotype was seen only a few times. The chain joins TRBV20-1 to TRBJ1-1; a weak D match, TRBD1 (6 bases). The CDR3 consists of 12 residues. V lost 5 bases to trimming and J lost 7 bases, with 14 bases between them. CDR1 is DFQATT and CDR2 is SNEGSKA in the germline V gene (reference sequence). CDR3 coding DNA: TGCAGTGCTGAAGGGAACAGGGATGAAGCTTTCTTT. Amino acids: CSAEGNRDEAFF.

The V call is TRBV5-4, the J call TRBJ1-2; no definite D call. The germline V gene encodes CDR1 SGHNT and CDR2 YYREEE (reference sequence). V gave up 0 bases and J gave up 2 bases, with 8 bases separating them. The CDR3 loop spans 14 amino acids. In DNA, the CDR3 is TGTGCCAGCAGCTTGGTAACCGAAAACTATGGCTACACCTTC. Its protein is CASSLVTENYGYTF.

J is TRBJ2-1 and V is TRBV20-1; 9 nucleotides agree with TRBD2. The CDR3 is made up of 14 amino acids. V trimming: 5 bases; J trimming: 10 bases; junction bases outside the gene matches: 12. Germline-derived CDR1 and CDR2 are DFQATT and SNEGSKA (reference sequence). The chain's CDR3 is CSAVFAGGPREQFF. The DNA of the CDR3 is TGCAGTGCTGTCTTTGCGGGAGGGCCCCGGGAGCAGTTCTTC.

V is TRBV24-1 and J is TRBJ2-3; 9 bases align to TRBD2. Per the germline V gene, CDR1 is KGHDR and CDR2 is SFDVKD. This CDR3 contains 18 residues. J was trimmed by 1 base and V by 3 bases; bases with no gene match: 10. CDR3 amino acids: CATSDEPETSGRTDTQYF. The CDR3 region has the DNA TGTGCCACCAGTGATGAGCCGGAAACTAGCGGGCGCACAGATACGCAGTATTTT.